This TCR beta chain was documented in a study of radiation and T cells in renal cell carcinoma. Notes on the study in general: Without pretreatment biopsies, baseline tumor clonotype presence was undetermined. From baseline, blood top tumor clonotypes peaked at 2 weeks post-radiation.

The ends lost 6 bases at V and 4 bases at J; junction bases unmatched: 1. CDR3 size: 12 residues. From germline, CDR1 is MDHEN and CDR2 SYDVKM. As to this clone: Antigen: not known. This same CDR3 is encoded by further DNA sequences in the sample.

The time point is: blood 2 weeks post-SBRT. As to treatment: 15 Gy SBRT to primary tumor, nephrectomy 4 weeks later. Blood was sampled at baseline, 2 weeks and 4 weeks after SBRT. The tumor was a clear cell renal cell carcinoma. The method was immunoSEQ multiplex PCR; TCRdb's version includes in-frame clones alone and lacks a portion of them. In the table there are approximately 79,000 clones, 82% of which are singletons. The rearrangement joins TRBV28 to TRBJ1-2; TRBD1 agrees at 8 bases. This receptor was taken from a man in his sixties with renal cell carcinoma. Material: blood, obtained from a patient whose treatment included radiotherapy and nephrectomy. CDR3 protein: CASRTGGYGYTF. The CDR3 region has the DNA TGTGCCAGCAGAACAGGGGGCTATGGCTACACCTTC.